The 14 T cell receptor beta chains reported below all come from one sample, sequenced in a study of graft-versus-host responses after intestinal transplantation. To release intraepithelial and lamina propria lymphocytes, the graft tissue was processed. Assay used: immunoSEQ multiplex PCR; TCRdb lists only in-frame clones, some missing. The repertoire holds about 8,100 clones, with around 62% as singletons. The sequences come from ileum tissue, collected roughly 450 days after transplant. The source is a human patient who received an intestinal transplant, so some T cells may come from the graft donor.

Judged by abundance, this clone is large (0.1 to 1%). This chain joins TRBV30 and TRBJ1-5, with D hard to call. V was shortened by 1 base and J by 2 bases, with 9 bases between the two germline ends. Germline V gene lookup returns CDR1 GTSNPN and CDR2 SVGIG (reference sequence). The CDR3 extends over 14 amino acids. The chain's CDR3 is CAWSGVDGNQPQHF. DNA for the CDR3: TGTGCCTGGAGTGGGGTAGATGGCAATCAGCCCCAGCATTTT.

The chain employs TRBV19 and TRBJ2-3; possibly TRBD2 for D (6 bases). V was pared by 3 bases and J by 2 bases, with 15 bases between. The CDR3 length is 16 residues. Germline lookup yields CDR1 LNHDA and CDR2 SQIVND (reference sequence). CDR3 sequence reads: CASSIRAGGNTDTQYF. DNA of the CDR3: TGTGCCAGTAGTATTCGGGCGGGCGGGAACACAGATACGCAGTATTTT.

This rearrangement joins TRBV21-1 to TRBJ2-3; TRBD2, the table's D call, lacks a check against the DNA. TRBV21-1 is a documented pseudogene. The CDR3 runs to 15 residues. The CDR3 coding sequence is TGTGCCAGCATCACCAGCGGGGGCCCCGAAGATACGCAGTATTTT. Protein sequence: CASITSGGPEDTQYF.

In its sample, this clone was seen once. This sequence joins TRBV19 and TRBJ1-1; D is unresolved. This CDR3 is built from 13 residues. Per the germline V gene, CDR1 is LNHDA and CDR2 is SQIVND (reference sequence). V was shortened by 8 bases and J by 0 bases, with 10 bases between the two germline ends. This CDR3 reads CASSAQLNTEAFF. The DNA for the CDR3 is TGTGCCAGTTCCGCCCAATTGAACACTGAAGCTTTCTTT.

The J gene is TRBJ1-1, the V gene TRBV7-2; perhaps TRBD1 as D (5 bases). V shed 5 bases and J shed 4 bases, with 20 bases lying between them. Germline CDR1 SGHTA, CDR2 FQGNSA. This CDR3 region has 16 residues. The CDR3 is CASSPDWGGVITEAFF. CDR3 bases: TGTGCCAGCAGCCCGGACTGGGGGGGAGTAATCACTGAAGCTTTCTTT.

The chain carries TRBV28 and TRBJ1-2; 7 bases map to TRBD1. This CDR3 is 16 amino acids long. Germline V gene sequence: CDR1 MDHEN, CDR2 SYDVKM. With 3 bases clipped from V and 7 bases from J, the junction kept 14 bases outside the gene matches. CDR3 in amino acids: CASSLPSSRDRFGYTF. CDR3 DNA: TGTGCCAGCAGTTTGCCCTCATCCCGGGACAGATTTGGCTACACCTTC.

The table lists this clone with a count of one. The chain joins TRBV7-8 to TRBJ2-3; TRBD2 matches at 11 bases. The CDR3 has 19 amino acids. V shed 5 bases and J 2 bases; nucleotides not matched to a gene: 15. The germline V gene has CDR1 SGHVS and CDR2 FQNEAQ. The CDR3 coding sequence is TGTGCCAGCAGCCCCCGGGATAGCGGGGGGGCAAGAGTCACAGATACGCAGTATTTT. Translated, it gives CASSPRDSGGARVTDTQYF.

The chain employs TRBV4-3 and TRBJ2-7; the D is unclear. Germline V CDR1 and CDR2: LGHNA, YSLEER. CDR3 length: 16 residues. Trimming pared 1 base from V and 2 bases from J, leaving 15 bases between. CDR3 DNA sequence: TGCGCCAGCAGCCAAGTTGTCCATCCCGGAGCCTACGAGCAGTACGTC. This sequence encodes CASSQVVHPGAYEQYV.

This chain connects TRBV11-2 to TRBJ2-5, with 9 bases identical to TRBD1. Germline V gives CDR1 SGHAT, CDR2 FQNNGV. With 5 bases clipped from V and 1 base from J, the junction kept 5 bases outside the gene matches. This CDR3 comprises 15 residues. The CDR3 coding sequence is TGTGCCAGCAGCCCTCCGGGACAGGGCCAAGAGACCCAGTACTTC. Its protein is CASSPPGQGQETQYF.

This sequence joins TRBV7-2 and TRBJ2-5, with D maybe TRBD1 (6 bases). Between the trimmed V and J ends, which lost 1 base and 3 bases, there was a span of 12 bases. Germline-derived CDR1 and CDR2 are SGHTA and FQGNSA. The CDR3 spans 15 residues. CDR3 nucleotide sequence: TGTGCCAGCAGCTTAGGTCGTTGGACAGAAGAGACCCAGTACTTC. Its protein product is CASSLGRWTEETQYF.

This clone was observed a few times. This chain uses TRBV7-9 with TRBJ2-2; D ambiguous. The V and J ends lost 5 bases and 0 bases respectively, with 13 bases between them. CDR1 and CDR2 (germline): SEHNR, FQNEAQ (reference sequence). This CDR3 has 16 amino acids. Here the CDR3 DNA reads TGTGCCAGCAGCCTCGTCCCCGCAGCGAACACCGGGGAGCTGTTTTTT. Encoded protein: CASSLVPAANTGELFF. Supplemented by reference TRBV7-9 and TRBJ2-2, the full variable domain reads DTGVSQNPRHKITKRGQNVTFRCDPISEHNRLYWYRQTLGQGPEFLTYFQNEAQLEKSRLLSDRFSAERPKGSFSTLEIQRTEQGDSAMYLCASSLVPAANTGELFFGEGSRLTVL.

This clone was detected only once. The chain carries TRBV18 and TRBJ2-7; perhaps TRBD2 as D (5 bases). The CDR3 is 14 residues long. Germline CDR1 reads KGHSH; CDR2 reads LQKENI. The V gene lost 2 bases and the J gene lost 6 bases, with 14 bases spanning the gap. This CDR3 reads CASSPGPGGGEQYF. In nucleotides, the CDR3 is TGTGCCAGCTCACCAGGGCCGGGCGGAGGCGAGCAGTACTTC.

The V call is TRBV6-5, the J call TRBJ1-2; D perhaps matches TRBD1 (6 bases). The CDR3 is 15 amino acids. The ends were cut back, 4 bases at V and 5 bases at J, with 17 bases in the middle. Germline V CDR1 and CDR2: MNHEY, SVGAGI. The CDR3: CASSFSGAPLYGYTF. The CDR3, as DNA: TGTGCCAGCAGTTTTTCAGGGGCCCCTCTATATGGCTACACCTTC.

V usage is TRBV19 and J usage is TRBJ1-1, with TRBD1 matching 9 bases. This CDR3 comprises 16 residues. The V segment lost 7 bases and the J segment 7 bases; nucleotides outside the gene matches: 16. Germline CDR1 reads LNHDA; CDR2 reads SQIVND (reference sequence). CDR3 nucleotide sequence: TGTGCCAGTAAGGGTACTTCAACAGGGGGCGTGGGTGAAGCTTTCTTT. Protein: CASKGTSTGGVGEAFF.